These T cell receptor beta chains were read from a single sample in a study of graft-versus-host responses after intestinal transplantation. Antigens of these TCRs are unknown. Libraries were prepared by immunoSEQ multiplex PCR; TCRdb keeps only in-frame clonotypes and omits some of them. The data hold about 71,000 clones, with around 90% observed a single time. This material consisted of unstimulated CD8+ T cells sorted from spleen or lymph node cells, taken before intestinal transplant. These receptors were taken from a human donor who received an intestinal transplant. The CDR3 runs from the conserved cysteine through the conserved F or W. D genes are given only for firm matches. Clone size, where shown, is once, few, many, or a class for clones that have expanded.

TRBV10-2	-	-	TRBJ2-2	TGCGCCAGCACGGACAGTTGGGCCGGGGAGCTGTTTTTT	CASTDSWAGELFF
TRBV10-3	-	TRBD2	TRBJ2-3	TGTGCCATCAGCGAAGCGGGACTAGCGGGGGTTTATTTT	CAISEAGLAGVYF
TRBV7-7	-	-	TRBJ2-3	TGTGCTAGCAGCTTAGCCCCGCGGGCCACAGATACGCAGTATTTT	CASSLAPRATDTQYF
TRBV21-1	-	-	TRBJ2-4	TGTGCCAGCAGCAAAGGGCGGAGGAGGGCCGACAAAAACATTCAGTACTTC	CASSKGRRRADKNIQYF
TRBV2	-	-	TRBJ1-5	TGTGCCAGCAGTGATTTCGAGGGTGGTCAGCCCCAGCATTTT	CASSDFEGGQPQHF
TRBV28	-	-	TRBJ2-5	TGTGCCAGCACCCGTCTAGCGTTTCAAGAGACCCAGTACTTC	CASTRLAFQETQYF
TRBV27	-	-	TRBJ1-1	TGTGCCAGCAGTGGGCAGACGAACACTGAAGCTTTCTTT	CASSGQTNTEAFF
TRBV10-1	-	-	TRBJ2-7	TGCGCCAGCAGTAACGGACAGGAGCAGTACTTC	CASSNGQEQYF
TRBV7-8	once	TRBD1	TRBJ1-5	TGTGCCAGCAGCTTAGGGAGACGGACAGGGGGGCAGCCCCAGCATTTT	CASSLGRRTGGQPQHF
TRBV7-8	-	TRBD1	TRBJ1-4	TGTGCCAGCAGCCTCGACAGGGTAACTAATGAAAAACTGTTTTTT	CASSLDRVTNEKLFF
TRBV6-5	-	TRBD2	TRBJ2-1	TGTGCCAGCAGTTACGGGCTAGCGGGGGTAAATGAGCAGTTCTTC	CASSYGLAGVNEQFF
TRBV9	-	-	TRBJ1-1	TGTGCCAGCAGCGTAGCGGGTGGAAACACTGAAGCTTTCTTT	CASSVAGGNTEAFF
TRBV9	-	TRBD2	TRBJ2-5	TGTGCCAGCAGCGGGGATAGCGGGGATCAAGAGACCCAGTACTTC	CASSGDSGDQETQYF
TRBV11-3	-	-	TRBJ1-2	TGTGCCAGCAGCTTCCCTGGCGGGGATGGCTACACCTTC	CASSFPGGDGYTF
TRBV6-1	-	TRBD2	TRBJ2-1	TGTGCCAGCAGTGTACCCCTAGCGGGGTACAATGAGCAGTTCTTC	CASSVPLAGYNEQFF
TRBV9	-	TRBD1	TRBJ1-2	TGTGCCAGCAGCTGGGGAAGAGGGGGCCGCCAAGGCCCTAACTATGGCTACACCTTC	CASSWGRGGRQGPNYGYTF
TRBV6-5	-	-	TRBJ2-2	TGTGCCAGCAGAACAGGGTGGGGCGGGGAGCTGTTTTTT	CASRTGWGGELFF
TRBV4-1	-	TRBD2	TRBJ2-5	TGCGCCAGCAGCCAAAACGGACTAGCGCCGGAGACCCAGTACTTC	CASSQNGLAPETQYF
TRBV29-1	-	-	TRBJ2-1	TGCAGCGTTGAAAGCGATTACAATGAGCAGTTCTTC	CSVESDYNEQFF
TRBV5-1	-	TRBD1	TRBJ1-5	TGCGCCAGCAGCTTGGGGGGGACAGGGAGCCCCAATCAGCCCCAGCATTTT	CASSLGGTGSPNQPQHF